The rows below give T cell receptor beta chains drawn from one sample of a study of naive and memory T cell subsets. From the UMI-ligation and nested PCR reads, TCRdb called clonotypes with MiXCR, one entry per CDR3 protein. The sample holds over 110,000 distinct CDR3 sequences; 15% to 20% are singletons and the top ten take 0.55% to 0.75%. The sequencing sample was made of naive CD8+ T cells from blood. The receptors originated from a human donor in good health. CDR3s include the opening cysteine and the closing phenylalanine or tryptophan. D genes are given only for firm matches. Some rows have no size entry. The others give once, few or many, or a class for an expanded clone.

>.|TRBV10-3|TRBD1|TRBJ1-1
TGTGCCATCACGGATACAGGGGGAAGGAACACTGAAGCTTTCTTT
CAITDTGGRNTEAFF
>.|TRBV29-1|.|TRBJ2-7
TGCAGCGCCGTAAGGGGTGAGCAGTACTTC
CSAVRGEQYF
>few|TRBV7-6|.|TRBJ2-2
TGTGCCAGCAGCTTACCGGCGTCGAACACCGGGGAGCTGTTTTTT
CASSLPASNTGELFF
>.|TRBV5-5|.|TRBJ1-5
TGTGCCAGCAGCTTCGGTCAGAATAATCAGCCCCAGCATTTT
CASSFGQNNQPQHF
>.|TRBV20-1|TRBD1|TRBJ2-1
TGCAGTGCTAGAGATACGGCAGGGGGTTGGAATGAGCAGTTCTTC
CSARDTAGGWNEQFF
>.|TRBV6-5|.|TRBJ1-4
TGTGCCAGCAGTTCCGTCAGGGAGTTGGATGAAAAACTGTTTTTT
CASSSVRELDEKLFF
>few|TRBV20-1|.|TRBJ2-7
TGCAGTGCTGTCCTCGGGGGGCTGGGCGAGCAGTACTTC
CSAVLGGLGEQYF
>few|TRBV28|.|TRBJ1-5
TGTGCCAGCAGTGTCCCCATGGCCTTGTATAGCAATCAGCCCCAGCATTTT
CASSVPMALYSNQPQHF
>.|TRBV6-2/TRBV6-3|TRBD1|TRBJ2-7
TGTGCCAGCCTCCCGGGACAGGGGATCTACGAGCAGTACTTC
CASLPGQGIYEQYF
>.|TRBV10-3|TRBD1|TRBJ2-7
TGTGCCATCAGCGAGGGACAGCGCGAGCAGTACTTC
CAISEGQREQYF
>few|TRBV29-1|TRBD2|TRBJ2-7
TGCAGCGTTGGGCGGGAGAGTGCCTACGAGCAGTACTTC
CSVGRESAYEQYF
>.|TRBV7-6|TRBD2|TRBJ2-7
TGTGCCAGCAGCTTACACGATTCTAGCGGGAGGGCCTACGAGCAGTACTTC
CASSLHDSSGRAYEQYF
>.|TRBV29-1|.|TRBJ2-7
TGCAGCGTCTCGGAGTCAACCTACGAGCAGTACTTC
CSVSESTYEQYF
>.|TRBV25-1|.|TRBJ2-7
TGTGCCAGCAGTGAGAACAGCTACGAGCAGTACTTC
CASSENSYEQYF
>many|TRBV28|.|TRBJ2-7
TGTGCCAGCCGTTACCAGGGATCCTCCCCCGAGCAGTACTTC
CASRYQGSSPEQYF
>.|TRBV7-8|.|TRBJ2-2
TGTGCCAGCCTCCGGGCGGATTCGAACACCGGGGAGCTGTTTTTT
CASLRADSNTGELFF
>.|TRBV7-9|TRBD2|TRBJ2-1
TGTGCCAGCAGAGAACCGGGGCGGGAGGCCCCCTACAATGAGCAGTTCTTC
CASREPGREAPYNEQFF
>few|TRBV6-5|.|TRBJ2-7
TGTGCCAGCAGTAGCAACGGTGCCTACGAGCAGTACTTC
CASSSNGAYEQYF